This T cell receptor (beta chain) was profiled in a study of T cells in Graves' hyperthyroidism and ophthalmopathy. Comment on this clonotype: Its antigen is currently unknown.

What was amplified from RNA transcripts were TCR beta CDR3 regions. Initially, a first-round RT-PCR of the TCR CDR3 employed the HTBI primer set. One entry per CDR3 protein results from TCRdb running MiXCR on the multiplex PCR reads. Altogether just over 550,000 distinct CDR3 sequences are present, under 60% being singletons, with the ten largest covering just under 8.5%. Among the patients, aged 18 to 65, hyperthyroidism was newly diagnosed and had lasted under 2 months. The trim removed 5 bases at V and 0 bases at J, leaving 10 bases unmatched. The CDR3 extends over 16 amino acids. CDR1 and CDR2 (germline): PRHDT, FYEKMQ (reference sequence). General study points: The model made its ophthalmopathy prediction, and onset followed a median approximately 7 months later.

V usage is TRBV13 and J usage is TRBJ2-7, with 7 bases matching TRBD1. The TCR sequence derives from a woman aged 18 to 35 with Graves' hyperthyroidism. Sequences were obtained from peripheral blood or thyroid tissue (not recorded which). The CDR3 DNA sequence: TGTGCCAGCAGCCCCCCCGGACAGGCCTTCTCCTACGAGCAGTACTTC. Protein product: CASSPPGQAFSYEQYF.